These 21 T cell receptor beta chains came from one sample sequenced in a study of OX40 agonist ivuxolimab in advanced cancers. Clones were read by immunoSEQ multiplex PCR, and TCRdb kept only the in-frame ones, dropping some. The data show roughly 70,000 clones, with 70% to 90% seen just once and 0.65% to 0.9% held by the top ten. The material was CD4+ or CD8+ T cells sorted from blood, obtained in a trial of the OX40 agonist ivuxolimab. The receptors were gathered from an adult with an advanced solid tumor such as melanoma, head and neck, liver or kidney cancer.

This chain joins TRBV5-1 and TRBJ2-3; no reliable D call. Germline assignment: CDR1 SGHRS and CDR2 YFSETQ. V lost 0 bases and J lost 2, with 4 bases in between. This CDR3 comprises 13 residues. The CDR3 DNA is TGCGCCAGCAGCTTGGAAGACACAGATACGCAGTATTTT. The encoded protein is CASSLEDTDTQYF.

The rearrangement joins TRBV2 to TRBJ1-6, with D possibly TRBD1 on 6 matching bases. Between the trimmed V and J ends, which lost 6 bases and 2 bases, there was a span of 14 bases. Germline CDR1 reads SNHLY; CDR2 reads FYNNEI. There are 16 residues in the CDR3. CDR3 DNA sequence: TGTGCCAGCAGAGACAGGATAGGGGCCTATAATTCACCCCTCCACTTT. It is translated as CASRDRIGAYNSPLHF.

This clone was counted once. The chain is built from TRBV5-1 and TRBJ2-3; the D gene is possibly TRBD2 (5 bases). Germline V gives CDR1 SGHRS, CDR2 YFSETQ. This CDR3 has 18 residues. Trimming stripped 1 base from V and 0 bases from J, with 18 bases between. This chain's CDR3 is CASSLSFDFGGSTDTQYF. The CDR3 DNA sequence: TGCGCCAGCAGCTTGTCTTTCGACTTCGGAGGTAGCACAGATACGCAGTATTTT.

This clone was counted a few times. The V gene is TRBV4-1, the J gene TRBJ2-1; 9 bases are a match to TRBD2. Trimming cost V 0 bases and J 6 bases; bases outside gene matches: 9. The CDR3 is made up of 17 amino acids. Germline CDR1 MGHRA, CDR2 YSYEKL. The CDR3 here is CASSQDLWAGGLNEQFF. CDR3 bases: TGCGCCAGCAGCCAAGACCTCTGGGCGGGGGGGCTCAATGAGCAGTTCTTC.

This chain links TRBV5-5 with TRBJ2-3; D possibly uses TRBD1 or TRBD2 (5 bases each). The germline V gene encodes CDR1 SGHKS and CDR2 YYEKEE (reference sequence). The CDR3 is 14 amino acids. Trimming removed 3 bases from V and 5 bases from J, with 13 bases in between. In DNA, the CDR3 is TGTGCCAGCAGCTCCGAGTGGGACCAAGATACGCAGTATTTT. Residues: CASSSEWDQDTQYF.

The CDR3 bases are TGTGCCAGCACTCTAAGTGGGACAGGGGGACAAGATACGCAGTATTTT. This codes for CASTLSGTGGQDTQYF. The rearrangement links TRBV6-6 to TRBJ2-3; 11 positions match TRBD1. Germline CDR1 and CDR2: MNHNY and SVGAGI (reference sequence). The CDR3 has 16 residues. The trim removed 7 bases at V and 5 bases at J, leaving 11 bases unmatched.

The chain links TRBV10-3 to TRBJ2-2, with 14 bases aligning to TRBD2. Germline trimming cut 4 bases from V and 4 bases from J; bases unmatched to any gene: 8. Germline CDR1 is ENHRY and CDR2 is SYGVKD. The CDR3 contains 18 residues. The CDR3 DNA sequence: TGTGCCATCAGTGCAGGGACTAGCGGGAGTGTAGTCACCGGGGAGCTGTTTTTT. This translates into CAISAGTSGSVVTGELFF.

This rearrangement joins TRBV28 to TRBJ1-2, with 7 bases aligning to TRBD1. The CDR3 is made up of 13 amino acids. Per germline, CDR1 MDHEN and CDR2 SYDVKM. V lost 6 bases to trimming and J lost 2 bases; unmatched junction nucleotides: 3. In nucleotides, the CDR3 is TGTGCCAGCAGGCCGGGACAGAACTATGGCTACACCTTC. It translates to CASRPGQNYGYTF.

The J gene is TRBJ2-7, the V gene TRBV19, with D possibly TRBD1 on 6 matching bases. Germline-derived CDR1 and CDR2 are LNHDA and SQIVND (reference sequence). V shed 4 bases and J shed 0 bases, with 13 bases lying between them. The CDR3 is made up of 15 amino acids. The CDR3 sequence: CASSTDRDISYEQYF. CDR3 sequence (DNA): TGTGCCAGTAGTACTGACCGGGACATCTCCTACGAGCAGTACTTC.

This sequence joins TRBV7-9 and TRBJ2-7, with TRBD2 matching over 10 bases. V lost 5 bases, J lost 4 bases, and 5 bases stayed unmatched. CDR3 length: 14 residues. Germline CDR1 SEHNR, CDR2 FQNEAQ (reference sequence). CDR3 residues: CASSLSGRAYEQYF. CDR3 nucleotides: TGTGCCAGCAGCCTAAGCGGGAGGGCGTACGAGCAGTACTTC. The full variable domain, completed using reference TRBV7-9 and TRBJ2-7, is DTGVSQNPRHKITKRGQNVTFRCDPISEHNRLYWYRQTLGQGPEFLTYFQNEAQLEKSRLLSDRFSAERPKGSFSTLEIQRTEQGDSAMYLCASSLSGRAYEQYFGPGTRLTVT.

The chain couples TRBV5-6 to TRBJ2-3; D is undetermined. This CDR3 region has 15 residues. The germline V and J ends were trimmed by 0 bases and 2 bases, with 10 bases remaining between them. Per germline, CDR1 SGHDT and CDR2 YYEEEE. The CDR3 protein is CASSLALFFTDTQYF. As DNA, the CDR3 is TGTGCCAGCAGCTTGGCCCTATTCTTCACAGATACGCAGTATTTT. Supplemented by reference TRBV5-6 and TRBJ2-3, the full variable domain reads DAGVTQSPTHLIKTRGQQVTLRCSPKSGHDTVSWYQQALGQGPQFIFQYYEEEERQRGNFPDRFSGHQFPNYSSELNVNALLLGDSALYLCASSLALFFTDTQYFGPGTRLTVL.

The chain uses TRBV19 and TRBJ2-2, with D hard to call. V was shortened by 6 bases and J by 6 bases, with 8 bases between the two germline ends. Per the germline V gene, CDR1 is LNHDA and CDR2 is SQIVND (reference sequence). CDR3 length: 12 residues. CDR3 sequence (DNA): TGTGCCAGTAGCCGAGGCGCCGGGGAGCTGTTTTTT. This gives the protein CASSRGAGELFF.

V usage is TRBV12-5 and J usage is TRBJ2-7, with a tentative D call TRBD2 (6 bases). CDR1 LGHNT and CDR2 FRNRAP come from the germline V gene. CDR3 size: 13 residues. Trimming stripped 6 bases from V and 5 bases from J, with 14 bases between. The CDR3 DNA reads TGTGCTAGTGGGGGGGGACTGGGCGACGAGCAGTACTTC. This gives the protein CASGGGLGDEQYF.

This chain uses TRBV19 with TRBJ1-3, with D maybe TRBD1 (5 bases). This CDR3 spans 16 amino acids. Germline assignment: CDR1 LNHDA and CDR2 SQIVND (reference sequence). Deletions cut 4 bases from V and 4 bases from J, with 17 bases between. The chain's CDR3 is CASSTGGLRVGNTIYF. CDR3 sequence (DNA): TGTGCCAGTAGTACGGGGGGTCTAAGAGTCGGAAACACCATATATTTT. The entire variable domain, with the rest obtained from reference TRBV19 and TRBJ1-3, is as follows: DGGITQSPKYLFRKEGQNVTLSCEQNLNHDAMYWYRQDPGQGLRLIYYSQIVNDFQKGDIAEGYSVSREKKESFPLTVTSAQKNPTAFYLCASSTGGLRVGNTIYFGEGSWLTVV.

This sequence joins TRBV4-1 and TRBJ2-3, with 8 nucleotides matching TRBD2. The CDR3 has 17 amino acids. Losses at the gene ends were 0 bases for V and 1 base for J; bases not matched to a gene: 6. The germline CDR1 and CDR2 sequences are MGHRA and YSYEKL. In DNA, the CDR3 is TGCGCCAGCAGCCAAGACCCAGCGGGAGTCCGCACAGATACGCAGTATTTT. Its protein product is CASSQDPAGVRTDTQYF.

This chain uses TRBV11-2 with TRBJ2-3, with D unresolved. The ends were cut back, 4 bases at V and 0 bases at J, with 8 bases in the middle. Germline CDR1 SGHAT, CDR2 FQNNGV. The CDR3 length is 14 residues. DNA for the CDR3: TGTGCCAGCAGCTACTCCGGGAGCACAGATACGCAGTATTTT. It codes for CASSYSGSTDTQYF. Together with reference TRBV11-2 and TRBJ2-3, the CDR3 gives the full variable domain: EAGVAQSPRYKIIEKRQSVAFWCNPISGHATLYWYQQILGQGPKLLIQFQNNGVVDDSQLPKDRFSAERLKGVDSTLKIQPAKLEDSAVYLCASSYSGSTDTQYFGPGTRLTVL.

This clone occurred once. CDR3 in DNA: TGCGCCAGCAGCTATCCTCCCGCGGAGCAGTTCTTC. Translation: CASSYPPAEQFF. The chain joins TRBV5-1 to TRBJ2-1, with D uncertain. V shed 3 bases and J shed 10 bases, with 11 bases lying between them. Germline values: CDR1 SGHRS, CDR2 YFSETQ. The CDR3 runs 12 residues.

The chain links TRBV5-6 to TRBJ2-7; D is undetermined. CDR3 length: 13 residues. V was clipped by 0 bases and J by 3 bases, with 7 bases between them. The germline gives CDR1 SGHDT, CDR2 YYEEEE. The CDR3, as DNA: TGTGCCAGCAGCTTGGCCTGGGACTACGAGCAGTACTTC. Its translation: CASSLAWDYEQYF.

This sequence joins TRBV7-9 and TRBJ2-7; TRBD2 aligns across 12 bases. The CDR3 consists of 18 residues. The germline CDR1 and CDR2 sequences are SEHNR and FQNEAQ (reference sequence). J was trimmed by 5 bases and V by 4 bases; bases with no gene match: 15. The CDR3 region is CASSYPYRTSGIKDEQYF. The CDR3 DNA follows: TGTGCCAGCAGCTACCCATACCGGACTAGCGGGATAAAGGACGAGCAGTACTTC. Filled out from reference TRBV7-9 and TRBJ2-7, the complete variable domain reads DTGVSQNPRHKITKRGQNVTFRCDPISEHNRLYWYRQTLGQGPEFLTYFQNEAQLEKSRLLSDRFSAERPKGSFSTLEIQRTEQGDSAMYLCASSYPYRTSGIKDEQYFGPGTRLTVT.

This clone was counted once. The V and J genes are TRBV6-5 and TRBJ2-5, with 13 bases lining up with TRBD2. V shed 3 bases and J 9 bases; nucleotides not matched to a gene: 10. The length of the CDR3 is 16 residues. In germline, CDR1 is MNHEY, CDR2 SVGAGI. The CDR3: CASSYSPTGTSGAQYF. In DNA form, the CDR3 reads TGTGCCAGCAGTTATTCCCCCACCGGGACTAGCGGGGCCCAGTACTTC.

CDR3 residues: CASSLEGTGGYEQYF. The DNA for the CDR3 is TGTGCCAGCAGCTTAGAAGGGACAGGGGGCTACGAGCAGTACTTC. The V and J genes are TRBV7-6 and TRBJ2-7; 11 positions match TRBD1. The germline gives CDR1 SGHVS, CDR2 FNYEAQ. The CDR3 has 15 residues. J lost 3 bases, V lost 1 base, and 2 bases had no gene match.